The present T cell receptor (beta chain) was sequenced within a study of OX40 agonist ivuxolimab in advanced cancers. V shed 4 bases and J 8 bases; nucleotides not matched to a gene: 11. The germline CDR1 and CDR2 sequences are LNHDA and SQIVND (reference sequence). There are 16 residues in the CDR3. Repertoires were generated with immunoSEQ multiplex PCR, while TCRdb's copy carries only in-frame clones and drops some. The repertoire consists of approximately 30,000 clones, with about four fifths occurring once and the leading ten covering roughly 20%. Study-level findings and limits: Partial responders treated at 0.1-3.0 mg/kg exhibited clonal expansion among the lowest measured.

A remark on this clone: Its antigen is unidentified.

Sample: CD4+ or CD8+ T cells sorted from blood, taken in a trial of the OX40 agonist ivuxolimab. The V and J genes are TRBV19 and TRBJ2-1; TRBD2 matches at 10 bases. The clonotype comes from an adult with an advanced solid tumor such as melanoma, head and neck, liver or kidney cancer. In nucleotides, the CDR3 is TGTGCCAGTAGTAAGGAACTAGCGGGATCCGGCGATGAGCAGTTCTTC. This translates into CASSKELAGSGDEQFF.